This is a list of T cell receptor beta chains from one sample in a study of T cells in Graves' hyperthyroidism and ophthalmopathy. MiXCR was run by TCRdb on the multiplex PCR reads, yielding one entry per CDR3 protein. The repertoire has some 620,000 distinct CDR3 sequences, about 16% of them found once; the top ten carry 3% to 4.5%. Sequencing was performed on blood. All receptors derive from a woman aged 25 to 45 with Graves' hyperthyroidism. Both conserved end residues are part of each CDR3. Fields, in order: V gene, J gene, D gene, clone size, CDR3 DNA, CDR3 protein. A D gene is named only where the DNA matches it firmly. Rows give clone size only sometimes, using once, few, many, or a class for an expanded clone.

TRBV30	TRBJ1-2	-	many	TGTGCCTGGATGAATCGACACTATGGCTACACCTTC	CAWMNRHYGYTF
TRBV7-6	TRBJ2-7	-	-	TGTGCCAGCAGCTTTGGTCTCGAGTACGAGCAGTACTTC	CASSFGLEYEQYF
TRBV28	TRBJ2-1	-	many	TGTGCCAGCAGTTTATCCCTAGGGATCAATGAGCAGTTCTTC	CASSLSLGINEQFF
TRBV20-1	TRBJ2-5	-	few	TGCAGTGCTAGTTTTACTAACGCGGAGACCCAGTACTTC	CSASFTNAETQYF
TRBV6-1	TRBJ2-3	TRBD2	-	TGTGCCAGCACCCGGAGGATAGCGGGAGGGCCGACAGATACGCAGTATTTT	CASTRRIAGGPTDTQYF
TRBV20-1	TRBJ2-3	TRBD2	many	TGCAGTGCTTGGACTAGTCATGGCACAGATACGCAGTATTTT	CSAWTSHGTDTQYF
TRBV7-2	TRBJ2-3	-	-	TGTGCCAGCAGCTTAGCGGTGGGAGCTGGCACAGATACGCAGTATTTT	CASSLAVGAGTDTQYF
TRBV15	TRBJ2-4	TRBD1	-	TGTGCCACCAGCAGAGATGTCAGGACAGGCAAAAACATTCAGTACTTC	CATSRDVRTGKNIQYF
TRBV7-9	TRBJ1-5	-	few	TGTGCCAGCAGCTACACCTATAGCAATCAGCCCCAGCATTTT	CASSYTYSNQPQHF
TRBV11-2	TRBJ2-3	-	many	TGTGCCAGCAGCTCAAGCCACAGCGGCACAGATACGCAGTATTTT	CASSSSHSGTDTQYF
TRBV2	TRBJ2-2	TRBD2	-	TGTGCCAGCAGTGGACTAGCGGGAGAAACCGGGGAGCTGTTTTTT	CASSGLAGETGELFF
TRBV6-6	TRBJ1-1	-	many	TGTGCCAGCAGTTACTCCCACGGGAGGACTGAAGCTTTCTTT	CASSYSHGRTEAFF
TRBV20-1	TRBJ2-3	-	many	TGCAGTGCTAGCGGCAGGGGTAAGGGCACAGATACGCAGTATTTT	CSASGRGKGTDTQYF
TRBV7-9	TRBJ1-2	-	-	TGTGCCAGCAGCTCTGGGTGGACAGAACTAACTGGCTACACCTTC	CASSSGWTELTGYTF
TRBV2	TRBJ1-5	-	many	TGTGCCAGCAGAGGGACCACAAATCAGCCCCAGCATTTT	CASRGTTNQPQHF
TRBV30	TRBJ2-1	-	many	TGTGCCTGGAGTGTAGTACGGGGTGATGAGCAGTTCTTC	CAWSVVRGDEQFF
TRBV28	TRBJ1-1	-	many	TGTGCCAGCAGTTTGGCCCGCTTGAGAAACACTGAAGCTTTCTTT	CASSLARLRNTEAFF
TRBV5-8	TRBJ2-1	TRBD2	-	TGTGCCAGCAGCCACGGACCTCTAGCGGGAGGGCCCGGTGAGCAGTTCTTC	CASSHGPLAGGPGEQFF
TRBV7-3	TRBJ2-5	-	many	TGTGCCAGCAGCTTAGGGGGGGGCGGGAGCCCACAAGAGACCCAGTACTTC	CASSLGGGGSPQETQYF
TRBV11-2	TRBJ1-2	-	few	TGTGCCAGCAGTTCCCTGACAGGAGGGCTAAGGGTTTTATTAGGCTGCACCTTC	CASSSLTGGLRVLLGCTF
TRBV27	TRBJ2-2	-	few	TGTGCCAGCAGTTTCAGGCTGCCCGGGGAGCTGTTTTTT	CASSFRLPGELFF
TRBV6-2/TRBV6-3	TRBJ1-5	-	-	TGTGCCAGCAGACTCTACGACGCGGGCAATCAGCCCCAGCATTTT	CASRLYDAGNQPQHF
TRBV25-1	TRBJ2-2	-	-	TGTGCCAGCAGTGACCCCCACAGGGAAACCGGGGAGCTGTTTTTT	CASSDPHRETGELFF
TRBV2	TRBJ2-1	-	many	TGTGCCAGCAGTCCTACTACGAGCTCCTACAATGAGCAGTTCTTC	CASSPTTSSYNEQFF
TRBV6-1	TRBJ1-2	-	-	TGTGCCAGCAGTGCAGGATTGGGGTGGGGCTACACCTTC	CASSAGLGWGYTF
TRBV20-1	TRBJ1-1	-	-	TGCAGTGCTAGCCCGCTCAGGGCGAACACTGAAGCTTTCTTT	CSASPLRANTEAFF
TRBV4-1	TRBJ2-1	TRBD2	-	TGCGCCAGCAGCCATCCGGGACTAGCGGGAGGGCTCAATGAGCAGTTCTTC	CASSHPGLAGGLNEQFF
TRBV18	TRBJ2-7	TRBD2	many	TGTGCCAGCTCACCACGGGGAGGGATTCGGTACGAGCAGTACTTC	CASSPRGGIRYEQYF
TRBV6-2/TRBV6-3	TRBJ2-2	TRBD2	many	TGTGCCAGCAAATCACTATCTGGACTAGCGGGAGCGACCGGGGAGCTGTTTTTT	CASKSLSGLAGATGELFF
TRBV15	TRBJ1-1	-	many	TGTGCCACCAGCAGAGAGGCGAGGAACACTGAAGCTTTCTTT	CATSREARNTEAFF
TRBV6-1	TRBJ1-2	-	many	TGTGCCAGCAGTGAAGCCAATGGGGGCTATGGCTACACCTTC	CASSEANGGYGYTF
TRBV2	TRBJ2-2	TRBD1	many	TGTGCCAGCAAGTCCGGGACAGGGTTGACCGGGGAGCTGTTTTTT	CASKSGTGLTGELFF
TRBV29-1	TRBJ2-1	-	-	TGCAGCGTTGAGGTGGAAAACAATGAGCAGTTCTTC	CSVEVENNEQFF
TRBV7-8	TRBJ2-5	-	many	TGTGCCAGCAGATCCGCTAGGAACCAAGAGACCCAGTACTTC	CASRSARNQETQYF
TRBV14	TRBJ2-7	TRBD1	few	TGTGCCAGCAGCCAGTTCGCCGGGACAGGACGCTCCTACGAGCAGTACTTC	CASSQFAGTGRSYEQYF
TRBV6-6	TRBJ1-1	-	many	TGTGCCAGCAGTTACGGGGAGACAAAGAACACTGAAGCTTTCTTT	CASSYGETKNTEAFF